Below, 20 T cell receptor beta chains from the same sample are listed, as sequenced in a study of cytomegalovirus exposure and HLA in healthy donors. TCRdb keeps only in-frame clones here, not all; method: immunoSEQ multiplex PCR. Here the sample spans 110,000 to 150,000 clones, 94% being singletons. The sequencing sample was made of PBMCs. These TCRs come from a man aged 18 to 29 in good health and CMV-seropositive.

The chain links TRBV29-1 to TRBJ2-2, with D possibly matching TRBD1 (6 bases). Germline CDR1 and CDR2: SQVTM and ANQGSEA. The CDR3 has 12 residues. Written as DNA, the CDR3 is TGCAGTTTACAGGGATTGACCGGGGAGCTGTTTTTT. Encoded protein: CSLQGLTGELFF.

V and J are TRBV7-2 and TRBJ2-1; a possible D gene is TRBD2 (5 bases). V lost 3 bases to trimming and J lost 10 bases, with 7 bases between them. CDR1 and CDR2 from the germline V gene are SGHTA and FQGNSA. The CDR3 totals 11 residues. The chain's CDR3 is CASSFGLEQFF. CDR3 sequence (DNA): TGTGCCAGCAGCTTCGGACTCGAGCAGTTCTTC.

The rearrangement joins TRBV27 to TRBJ2-1; TRBD2 agrees at 7 bases. CDR1 and CDR2 from the germline V gene are MNHEY and SMNVEV (reference sequence). With V trimmed by 5 bases and J by 6 bases, 10 bases remained unmatched. This CDR3 region has 15 residues. The CDR3 DNA sequence: TGTGCCAGCAGTCCCGGAGTTTGGGGGGGCAATGAGCAGTTCTTC. Protein sequence: CASSPGVWGGNEQFF.

The rearrangement uses TRBV5-1 and TRBJ2-3; D not resolved. V lost 5 bases and J lost 3, with 16 bases in between. CDR1 and CDR2 from the germline V gene are SGHRS and YFSETQ. This CDR3 has 15 residues. CDR3 residues: CASRTSLVVTDTQYF. CDR3 coding DNA: TGCGCCAGCAGGACATCCTTAGTCGTGACAGATACGCAGTATTTT.

Only one count was recorded for this clone. The rearrangement links TRBV11-2 to TRBJ2-7; 9 bases are a match to TRBD1. Germline CDR1 reads SGHAT; CDR2 reads FQNNGV. The CDR3 extends over 15 amino acids. Unmatched junction bases numbered 8, after V lost 4 bases and J lost 4 bases. The CDR3 region is CASSSLMGQGYEQYF. Here the CDR3 DNA reads TGTGCCAGCAGCTCTCTAATGGGACAGGGTTACGAGCAGTACTTC.

The CDR3 loop reads CAIRDSGYEQYF. The CDR3 DNA reads as TGTGCCATCAGGGACAGCGGTTACGAGCAGTACTTC. This chain connects TRBV10-3 to TRBJ2-7; possible D gene TRBD1, 6 bases. Germline V gene data show CDR1 as ENHRY and CDR2 as SYGVKD. V dropped 6 bases and J dropped 4 bases, with 10 bases sitting between them. The CDR3 consists of 12 residues.

This chain uses TRBV15 with TRBJ2-7; the match to TRBD1 covers 7 bases. CDR3 length equals 14 residues. Germline V gives CDR1 LNHNV, CDR2 YYDKDF (reference sequence). Trimming removed 5 bases from V and 7 bases from J; junction bases left unmatched: 11. This CDR3 is CATSDLQGRREQYF. The CDR3 DNA reads as TGTGCCACCAGCGACCTACAGGGGCGGAGGGAGCAGTACTTC. The entire variable domain, with the rest obtained from reference TRBV15 and TRBJ2-7, is as follows: DAMVIQNPRYQVTQFGKPVTLSCSQTLNHNVMYWYQQKSSQAPKLLFHYYDKDFNNEADTPDNFQSRRPNTSFCFLDIRSPGLGDTAMYLCATSDLQGRREQYFGPGTRLTVT.

The V call is TRBV4-2, the J call TRBJ2-2, with TRBD2 identical over 10 bases. The germline V gene encodes CDR1 LGHNA and CDR2 YNFKEQ. The V segment lost 1 base and the J segment 4 bases; nucleotides outside the gene matches: 6. The length of the CDR3 is 17 residues. The CDR3: CASSQVLAGVRTGELFF. CDR3 nucleotide sequence: TGTGCCAGCAGCCAAGTGCTAGCGGGAGTACGCACCGGGGAGCTGTTTTTT.

Turning to this clone: The junction departs from the called germline gene at one end, perhaps through a read error. This rearrangement joins TRBV7-7 to TRBJ1-1, with D possibly TRBD1 on 6 matching bases. From germline, CDR1 is SSHAT and CDR2 FNYEAQ (reference sequence). The CDR3 has 13 residues. CDR3 protein: CASSPGENTEAFF. In DNA form, the CDR3 reads TGTGCTAGCAGCCCAGGGGAGAACACTGAAGCTTTCTTT.

The chain has TRBV5-1 and TRBJ1-2; D perhaps matches TRBD1 (5 bases). This CDR3 comprises 14 residues. V was pared by 6 bases and J by 8 bases, with 20 bases between. Germline V gene lookup returns CDR1 SGHRS and CDR2 YFSETQ. As DNA, the CDR3 is TGCGCCAGCAACCCGGACGGGGGTTCTGGGGGCTACACCTTC. Amino acid sequence: CASNPDGGSGGYTF.

CDR3 sequence reads: CASIARAGVGTQYF. CDR3 DNA sequence: TGTGCCAGCATTGCCCGCGCGGGAGTAGGGACCCAGTACTTC. The chain uses TRBV28 and TRBJ2-5; TRBD2 agrees at 7 bases. CDR3 length: 14 residues. Germline V CDR1 and CDR2: MDHEN, SYDVKM. J gave up 7 bases and V 7 bases, and 12 bases lay outside the gene matches. Together with reference TRBV28 and TRBJ2-5, the CDR3 gives the full variable domain: DVKVTQSSRYLVKRTGEKVFLECVQDMDHENMFWYRQDPGLGLRLIYFSYDVKMKEKGDIPEGYSVSREKKERFSLILESASTNQTSMYLCASIARAGVGTQYFGPGTRLLVL.

The chain joins TRBV4-1 to TRBJ1-1, with TRBD1 matching 7 bases. The CDR3 totals 14 residues. Germline V CDR1 and CDR2: MGHRA, YSYEKL. After removal of 6 bases from V and 4 bases from J, the junction contained 8 bases not matched to a gene. As DNA, the CDR3 is TGCGCCAGCAGAGTACAGGGGACGGGCACTGAAGCTTTCTTT. Protein product: CASRVQGTGTEAFF.

This chain uses TRBV2 with TRBJ2-3, with D uncertain. In germline, CDR1 is SNHLY, CDR2 FYNNEI. V lost 3 bases and J lost 6, with 7 bases in between. This CDR3 has 12 residues. CDR3: CASSDNIDTQYF. The CDR3 region has the DNA TGTGCCAGCAGTGATAACATCGATACGCAGTATTTT.

V gene TRBV5-4 combines with J gene TRBJ1-6, with 9 bases that match TRBD1. The CDR3 length is 14 residues. Germline loops: CDR1 SGHNT, CDR2 YYREEE (reference sequence). The J segment lost 10 bases and the V segment lost 2 bases, leaving 4 bases of the junction unmatched. As DNA, the CDR3 is TGTGCCAGCAGCTTCCGGGACAGGGACTCACCCCTCCACTTT. Translating it yields CASSFRDRDSPLHF.

The chain carries TRBV7-9 and TRBJ1-3; D uncertain. The CDR3 has 15 residues. V was pared by 8 bases and J by 2 bases, with 16 bases between. CDR1 SEHNR and CDR2 FQNEAQ come from the germline V gene (reference sequence). Written as DNA, the CDR3 is TGTGCCAGCCGGAGACGCGGGAGCGCTGGAAACACCATATATTTT. It codes for CASRRRGSAGNTIYF.

This chain links TRBV5-1 with TRBJ1-1; 7 bases agree with TRBD1. Germline V gene data show CDR1 as SGHRS and CDR2 as YFSETQ. Unmatched junction bases numbered 10, after V lost 4 bases and J lost 1 base. CDR3 length: 16 residues. The CDR3 loop is CASSKEQGTTNTEAFF. CDR3 in DNA: TGCGCCAGCAGCAAGGAACAGGGGACCACGAACACTGAAGCTTTCTTT.

V gene TRBV2 combines with J gene TRBJ1-5; D not resolved. Germline V CDR1 and CDR2: SNHLY, FYNNEI. The CDR3 is 14 amino acids. Trimming shortened V by 11 bases and J by 6 bases, and 20 bases separated the two germline ends. CDR3: CAGRRTPIGQPQHF. The CDR3 DNA follows: TGTGCCGGAAGGAGAACTCCAATCGGTCAGCCCCAGCATTTT.

This clone was recorded only once. V usage is TRBV27 and J usage is TRBJ2-1; 7 bases agree with TRBD1. The junction had 3 bases not matched to a gene; V was cut back by 2 bases and J by 2 bases. CDR3 size: 15 residues. CDR1 is MNHEY and CDR2 is SMNVEV in the germline V gene (reference sequence). CDR3 nucleotides: TGTGCCAGCAGTTTAGCGACAGGGCCCTACAATGAGCAGTTCTTC. This encodes CASSLATGPYNEQFF.

The rearrangement links TRBV7-9 to TRBJ2-7; the match to TRBD2 covers 13 bases. Germline V gene lookup returns CDR1 SEHNR and CDR2 FQNEAQ (reference sequence). CDR3 size: 16 residues. V lost 5 bases, J lost 2 bases, and 6 bases stayed unmatched. CDR3 in DNA: TGTGCCAGCAGCCGATCGGGACTAGCGGGACCCTACGAGCAGTACTTC. Translated, it gives CASSRSGLAGPYEQYF.

This chain uses TRBV29-1 with TRBJ2-2; 8 bases agree with TRBD2. The junction had 7 bases not matched to a gene; V was cut back by 3 bases and J by 1 base. Germline V lookup: CDR1 SQVTM, CDR2 ANQGSEA. The CDR3 is 16 residues long. The CDR3 loop is CSVESSAGGNTGELFF. The CDR3, as DNA: TGCAGCGTTGAGAGTTCGGCGGGAGGGAACACCGGGGAGCTGTTTTTT.